Listed below are T cell receptor beta chains from one sample, sequenced in a study of cytomegalovirus exposure and HLA in healthy donors. The protocol was immunoSEQ multiplex PCR, while the TCRdb copy is restricted to in-frame clones and leaves out a portion. The sample has roughly 31,000 clones; the top ten hold roughly 0.74%. Sequencing was done on a sample of PBMCs. The receptors stem from a man aged 25-45 years in good health and CMV-seronegative. Both conserved end residues are part of each CDR3. D genes are given only for firm matches.

j_gene,v_gene,d_gene,CDR3aa,CDR3nt
TRBJ2-5,TRBV6-4,TRBD2,CASSDSQGGRSLETQYF,TGTGCCAGCAGTGACTCGCAGGGCGGGAGAAGTCTAGAGACCCAGTACTTC
TRBJ2-3,TRBV19,NA,CASSIGERDTQYF,TGTGCCAGTAGTATTGGGGAGCGGGATACGCAGTATTTT
TRBJ1-3,TRBV6-6,TRBD1,CASKDREAGNTIYF,TGTGCCAGCAAGGACAGGGAAGCTGGAAACACCATATATTTT
TRBJ2-7,TRBV4-1,TRBD1,CASSQVLWTGDSYEQYF,TGCGCCAGCAGCCAAGTGTTATGGACAGGTGATTCCTACGAGCAGTACTTC
TRBJ2-7,TRBV5-1,TRBD1,CASSLQGPVSYEQYF,TGCGCCAGCAGCTTACAGGGGCCAGTCTCCTACGAGCAGTACTTC
TRBJ1-4,TRBV18,TRBD1,CASTDRVEGEKLFF,TGTGCCAGCACGGACAGGGTGGAAGGTGAAAAACTGTTTTTT
TRBJ2-3,TRBV5-6,TRBD1,CASSSLGTGTDTQYF,TGTGCCAGCAGCTCGTTGGGGACAGGCACAGATACGCAGTATTTT
TRBJ1-4,TRBV16,TRBD1,CASSQSLSTGVYEKLFF,TGTGCCAGCAGCCAATCTCTGAGTACAGGGGTTTATGAAAAACTGTTTTTT
TRBJ2-2,TRBV5-1,NA,CASKGLSNTGELFF,TGCGCCAGCAAAGGACTTTCGAACACCGGGGAGCTGTTTTTT
TRBJ2-7,TRBV5-1,TRBD1,CASSYDGQGLDEQYF,TGCGCCAGCAGCTACGATGGACAGGGTTTAGACGAGCAGTACTTC
TRBJ2-5,TRBV7-8,NA,CASSSIVMGSRETQYF,TGTGCCAGCAGCTCCATAGTTATGGGGAGTCGGGAGACCCAGTACTTC
TRBJ1-1,TRBV18,TRBD1,CASSAQGATEAFF,TGTGCCAGCTCAGCACAGGGGGCGACTGAAGCTTTCTTT
TRBJ2-7,TRBV7-2,TRBD2,CASSMLGGSSYEQYF,TGTGCCAGCAGCATGTTGGGAGGGTCCTCCTACGAGCAGTACTTC
TRBJ2-3,TRBV6-1,NA,CASSGLTSTDTQYF,TGTGCCAGCAGTGGACTGACTAGCACAGATACGCAGTATTTT
TRBJ2-1,TRBV5-4,TRBD2,CASRERGERVRNEQFF,TGTGCCAGCAGGGAGCGGGGGGAGAGGGTCCGAAATGAGCAGTTCTTC
TRBJ1-6,TRBV28,TRBD1,CAGQGAVGSPLHF,TGTGCCGGTCAGGGGGCGGTTGGTTCACCCCTCCACTTT
TRBJ2-7,TRBV5-4,TRBD1,CASSRDRFDEQYF,TGTGCCAGCAGCCGGGACAGGTTCGACGAGCAGTACTTC
TRBJ2-1,TRBV10-3,NA,CAIRQGENYNEQFF,TGTGCCATCAGACAGGGAGAGAACTACAATGAGCAGTTCTTC
TRBJ2-2,TRBV19,TRBD2,CASSTNGLAGTGELFF,TGTGCCAGTAGTACAAACGGACTAGCGGGCACCGGGGAGCTGTTTTTT
TRBJ1-2,TRBV10-3,NA,CAISIGQWNYGYTF,TGTGCCATCAGTATCGGACAGTGGAACTATGGCTACACCTTC
TRBJ2-7,TRBV6-5,NA,CASSYKDSSYEQYF,TGTGCCAGCAGTTACAAGGACAGCTCCTACGAGCAGTACTTC
TRBJ2-7,TRBV10-3,NA,CAIGVADGAYEQYF,TGTGCCATCGGAGTAGCGGACGGGGCCTACGAGCAGTACTTC
TRBJ1-4,TRBV18,TRBD1,CASSPGRDRAEKLFF,TGTGCCAGCTCACCCGGCCGGGACAGGGCTGAAAAACTGTTTTTT
TRBJ1-1,TRBV29-1,NA,CSVQGNTEAFF,TGCAGCGTACAGGGGAACACTGAAGCTTTCTTT
TRBJ1-5,TRBV29-1,NA,CSRRVFFPQPQHF,TGCAGCCGGAGGGTGTTTTTCCCTCAGCCCCAGCATTTT
TRBJ2-3,TRBV7-2,NA,CASSLGEPTDTQYF,TGTGCCAGCAGCTTAGGGGAGCCCACAGATACGCAGTATTTT
TRBJ1-6,TRBV27,NA,CASSSVRTRDSPLHF,TGTGCCAGCAGTTCCGTCCGGACACGAGATTCACCCCTCCACTTT
TRBJ2-7,TRBV4-3,NA,CASSRGEGFRHEQYF,TGCGCCAGCAGCCGGGGGGAAGGGTTCCGCCACGAGCAGTACTTC
TRBJ2-1,TRBV19,TRBD1,CASSAKPPTGISYNEQFF,TGTGCCAGTAGTGCGAAGCCCCCGACAGGGATCTCCTACAATGAGCAGTTCTTC
TRBJ2-3,TRBV5-1,NA,CASSLEAGPDTQYF,TGCGCCAGCAGCTTGGAGGCGGGTCCAGATACGCAGTATTTT
TRBJ2-7,TRBV10-3,TRBD2,CAISSPPTSGSYEQYF,TGTGCCATCAGCTCCCCACCAACTAGCGGGTCCTACGAGCAGTACTTC
TRBJ2-5,TRBV5-1,NA,CASSQLGGEETQYF,TGCGCCAGCAGCCAACTAGGGGGAGAAGAGACCCAGTACTTC
TRBJ1-1,TRBV29-1,NA,CSVLGAGTEAFF,TGCAGCGTTCTGGGGGCTGGCACTGAAGCTTTCTTT
TRBJ2-7,TRBV29-1,NA,CSVVGQGKGYEQYF,TGCAGCGTTGTCGGGCAGGGGAAGGGGTACGAGCAGTACTTC
TRBJ1-4,TRBV19,TRBD1,CSRARGANEKLFF,TGTAGTCGGGCCAGGGGGGCTAATGAAAAACTGTTTTTT
TRBJ1-2,TRBV18,TRBD1,CASSLPGQGRNGYTF,TGTGCCAGCTCACTCCCCGGACAGGGAAGAAATGGCTACACCTTC
TRBJ2-5,TRBV5-4,NA,CASSPGGQETQYF,TGTGCCAGCAGCCCGGGTGGGCAAGAGACCCAGTACTTC
TRBJ2-7,TRBV28,NA,CASNSPPSVNYEQYF,TGTGCCAGCAACTCCCCTCCCTCGGTCAACTACGAGCAGTACTTC
TRBJ2-7,TRBV29-1,NA,CSVEYGSYEQYF,TGCAGCGTTGAGTACGGTAGCTACGAGCAGTACTTC
TRBJ2-1,TRBV19,TRBD2,CASTGGLAGYYNEQFF,TGTGCCAGTACCGGGGGACTAGCGGGATACTACAATGAGCAGTTCTTC
TRBJ2-2,TRBV29-1,NA,CSAVDILTGELFF,TGCAGCGCCGTCGACATTCTCACCGGGGAGCTGTTTTTT
TRBJ1-1,TRBV7-9,NA,CASKGFSMNTEAFF,TGTGCCAGTAAGGGGTTTTCGATGAACACTGAAGCTTTCTTT
TRBJ1-5,TRBV6-6,NA,CASSYAQGNQPQHF,TGTGCCAGCAGTTACGCACAGGGCAATCAGCCCCAGCATTTT
TRBJ1-1,TRBV11-1,TRBD1,CASSLTGGIEAFF,TGTGCCAGCAGCTTGACAGGGGGCATCGAAGCTTTCTTT
TRBJ2-1,TRBV19,TRBD1,CASSIPGTGGLYNEQFF,TGTGCCAGTAGTATCCCAGGGACAGGGGGCCTTTACAATGAGCAGTTCTTC
TRBJ1-2,TRBV7-2,TRBD1,CASRPVGQDYGYTF,TGTGCCAGCAGACCCGTGGGACAGGACTATGGCTACACCTTC
TRBJ1-2,TRBV7-9,TRBD1,CASSRGQGAKVDYGYTF,TGTGCCAGCAGTAGAGGACAGGGGGCCAAGGTTGACTATGGCTACACCTTC
TRBJ2-7,TRBV27,TRBD2,CASSPLLTSGPYEQYF,TGTGCCAGCAGTCCCCTTCTGACTAGCGGACCCTACGAGCAGTACTTC
TRBJ2-7,TRBV18,NA,CASSPGRGSAYEQYF,TGTGCCAGCTCACCAGGGCGGGGAAGCGCCTACGAGCAGTACTTC
TRBJ1-1,TRBV5-1,TRBD1,CASTGDRVEAFF,TGCGCCAGCACAGGGGACAGGGTTGAAGCTTTCTTT
TRBJ1-5,TRBV2,NA,CASRGDSNQPQHF,TGTGCCAGCAGGGGAGATAGCAATCAGCCCCAGCATTTT